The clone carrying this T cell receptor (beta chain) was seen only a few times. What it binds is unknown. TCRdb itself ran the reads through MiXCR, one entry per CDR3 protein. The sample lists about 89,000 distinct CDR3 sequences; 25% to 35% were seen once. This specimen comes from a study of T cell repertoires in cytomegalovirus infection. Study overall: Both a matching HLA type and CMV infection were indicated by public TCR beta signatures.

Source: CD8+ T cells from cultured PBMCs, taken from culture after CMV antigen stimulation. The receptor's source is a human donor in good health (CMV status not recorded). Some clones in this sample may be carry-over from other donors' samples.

CDR3 amino acids: CAISPQTGVYEQYF. The CDR3 DNA reads as TGTGCCATCAGTCCCCAGACAGGGGTTTACGAGCAGTACTTC. This rearrangement joins TRBV10-3 to TRBJ2-7; 8 bases agree with TRBD1. The CDR3 has 14 amino acids. Losses at the gene ends were 5 bases for V and 4 bases for J; bases not matched to a gene: 7. Looked up from germline, CDR1 is ENHRY and CDR2 is SYGVKD.